This TCR beta chain was identified in a study of cytomegalovirus exposure and HLA in healthy donors (dated by TCRdb to 2016 to 2017). In terms of the full investigation: A later analysis indicated that the roughly 120 validation repertoires were generated on the platform also employed for the approximately 700 repertoires of the first cohort. The aim of the study was to test whether cataloging public T cell receptors could identify signatures of past pathogen exposure. Besides the first cohort of 500 to 700 subjects, a separate validation cohort made up of over 95 different subjects was used. To predict cytomegalovirus infection status, the study brought together high-throughput TCR immunosequencing, statistical association of individual TCRs with disease status, and machine learning. The full study reports these points: A total of some 180 TCR beta chains were listed by the study as associated with cytomegalovirus. The classifier was reported to diagnose cytomegalovirus status with high specificity and sensitivity in both the original and validation cohorts. A later analysis lacked HLA typing for the validation cohort, so it scored co-occurrence in that cohort across all 130 or so repertoires. While some public TCRs were present in many individuals, most TCR sequences turned up only very rarely across donors. Three of the identified cytomegalovirus-associated TCR beta chains were confirmed in vitro to be specific for cytomegalovirus antigens. In a later analysis, TCRs clustered in the first cohort were found to also tend to co-occur in the 120 or so validation repertoires, with approximately 95% of cluster scores above 0. According to the authors, the approach could potentially be generalized to other disease states and immunological phenotypes.

The library was made by the immunoSEQ multiplex PCR assay. The paper's processing steps were these. To diagnose cytomegalovirus status from the catalog of TCR beta chain sequences, a statistical classification framework was built. Held by TCRdb, this immuneACCESS table contains in-frame sequences only and omits some clones. Under half of the omission traces to an unresolved V gene where checked; the cause of the rest is unknown. V, J and clone size are taken as reported in that table, and D and trimming were inferred from the DNA itself. For this sample there are 160,000 or so clones; 86% appear just once. About 2.5% of the sample is in the top ten clones. Separate from the roughly 660-subject first cohort, the validation cohort of 120 subjects was the group to which the donors belonged. In its sample, this clone was seen once. Its antigen has not been determined. The sample holds no much larger clone one base away, and base qualities are not on file.

After removal of 5 bases from V and 5 bases from J, the junction retains 3 bases not matched to a gene. For CDR1 and CDR2, the germline V gene lists MRHNA and SNTAGT. From the cysteine up to the phenylalanine, the CDR3 has a length of 15 residues. The retained sequence is limited to the CDR3, 45 bases, with the frame set at the first base. Sequences were obtained from PBMCs. This receptor was taken from a young man in good health and CMV-seropositive. The V and J segments used are TRBV6-4 and TRBJ2-1; 13 junctional bases match TRBD2. The DNA reads TGTGCCAGCAGTTTACTAGCGGGGGGGAACAATGAGCAGTTCTTC. It translates to CASSLLAGGNNEQFF.